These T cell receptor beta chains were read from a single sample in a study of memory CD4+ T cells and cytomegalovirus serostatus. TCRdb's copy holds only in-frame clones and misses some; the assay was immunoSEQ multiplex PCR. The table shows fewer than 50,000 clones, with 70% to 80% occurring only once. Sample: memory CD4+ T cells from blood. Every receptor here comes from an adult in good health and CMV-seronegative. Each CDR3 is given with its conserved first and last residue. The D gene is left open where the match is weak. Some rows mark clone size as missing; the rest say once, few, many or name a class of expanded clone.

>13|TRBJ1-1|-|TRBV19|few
TGTGCCAGTGCAGGGTATCGGAACACTGAAGCTTTCTTT
CASAGYRNTEAFF
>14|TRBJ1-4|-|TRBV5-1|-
TGCGCCAGCAGCGAAAGGACAGCACCTGAAAAACTGTTTTTT
CASSERTAPEKLFF
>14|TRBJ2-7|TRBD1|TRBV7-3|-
TGTGCCAGCAGCTTAGCAGGGGGACCCTACGAGCAGTACTTC
CASSLAGGPYEQYF
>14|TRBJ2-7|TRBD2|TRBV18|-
TGTGCCAGCTCACCAGTCGAGCGGGAGTCCCAGCAGTACTTC
CASSPVERESQQYF
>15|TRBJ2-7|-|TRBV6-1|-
TGTGCCAGCAGTGAAGAGTGGGAGGCCCCCTACGAGCAGTACTTC
CASSEEWEAPYEQYF
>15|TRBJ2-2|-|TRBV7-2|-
TGTGCCAGCAGCTTTCTAGCTACCTACACCGGGGAGCTGTTTTTT
CASSFLATYTGELFF
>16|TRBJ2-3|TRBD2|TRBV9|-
TGTGCCAGCAGCGAAGGGACTAGCGGGTTCACAGATACGCAGTATTTT
CASSEGTSGFTDTQYF
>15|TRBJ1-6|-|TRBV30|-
TGTGCCTGGAGTGATTCCAGATTAGGGGATTCACCCCTCCACTTT
CAWSDSRLGDSPLHF
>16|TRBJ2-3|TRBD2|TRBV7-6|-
TGTGCCAGCAGCTTAGCCTCGGGACTAGCGTCGGATACGCAGTATTTT
CASSLASGLASDTQYF
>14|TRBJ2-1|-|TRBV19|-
TGTGCCACCCACCAACCGGGGGAGATCAATGAGCAGTTCTTC
CATHQPGEINEQFF
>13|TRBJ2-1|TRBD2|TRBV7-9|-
TGTGCCAGCAGCTTAGCTTCCGGGACTAGCCCGGTCTTC
CASSLASGTSPVF
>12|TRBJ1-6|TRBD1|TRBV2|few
TGTGCCAGCAGGGGGACAGGGACACCCCTCCACTTT
CASRGTGTPLHF
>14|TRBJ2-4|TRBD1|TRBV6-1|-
TGTGCCAGCAGTGCTTGGGACAGGGAAAACATTCAGTACTTC
CASSAWDRENIQYF
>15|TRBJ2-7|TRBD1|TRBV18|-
TGTGCCAGCTCACCACCAATCGGACAGGACTACGAGCAGTACTTC
CASSPPIGQDYEQYF
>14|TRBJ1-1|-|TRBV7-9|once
TGTGCCAGCACCTCCGGGGCCATGAACACTGAAGCTTTCTTT
CASTSGAMNTEAFF
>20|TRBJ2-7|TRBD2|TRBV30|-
TGTGCCTGGACCCTCATCCCGGGACTAGCGGGAAGGCTGAGCTCCTACGAGCAGTACTTC
CAWTLIPGLAGRLSSYEQYF
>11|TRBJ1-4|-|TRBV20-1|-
TGCAGTCCCAGGCTTAATGAAAAACTGTTTTTT
CSPRLNEKLFF
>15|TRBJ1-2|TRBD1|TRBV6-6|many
TGTGCCAGCAGTTCCGGGACAGGGTTAAACTATGGCTACACCTTC
CASSSGTGLNYGYTF
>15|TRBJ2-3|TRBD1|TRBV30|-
TGTGCCTGGAGTGGGGGACAGGGGAGCACAGATACGCAGTATTTT
CAWSGGQGSTDTQYF
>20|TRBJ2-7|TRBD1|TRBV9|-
TGTGCCAGCAGCGTCCCTTTAGTCTGGGACAGGGGAGGGCCCCTATACGAGCAGTACTTC
CASSVPLVWDRGGPLYEQYF
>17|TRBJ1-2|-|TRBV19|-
TGTGCCAGTAGTATGGGGCAGACCCTGCCCGGCCTATATGGCTACACCTTC
CASSMGQTLPGLYGYTF
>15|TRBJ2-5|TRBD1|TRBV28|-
TGTGCCAGCAGTTCCGGGACAGGTTGGCGAGAGACCCAGTACTTC
CASSSGTGWRETQYF
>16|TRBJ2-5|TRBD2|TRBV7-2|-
TGTGCCAGCAGCTCAGAGTACCTAGCGGGAGCAGAGACCCAGTACTTC
CASSSEYLAGAETQYF
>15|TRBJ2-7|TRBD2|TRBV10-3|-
TGTGCCATCACCGAGGGACTAGCGGAAACTTACGAGCAGTACTTC
CAITEGLAETYEQYF
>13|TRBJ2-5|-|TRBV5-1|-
TGCGCCAGCAGCTTGAGGGGGGAAGAGACCCAGTACTTC
CASSLRGEETQYF
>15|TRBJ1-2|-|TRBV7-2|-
TGTGCCAGCAGCCCCCGCATCCAGGACACCTATGGCTACACCTTC
CASSPRIQDTYGYTF
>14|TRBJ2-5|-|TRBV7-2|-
TGTGCCAGCAGCTTACCGGGAGTATGGGAGACCCAGTACTTC
CASSLPGVWETQYF
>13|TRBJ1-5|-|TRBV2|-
TGTGCCAGCAGACTAAGGGTGGATCAGCCCCAGCATTTT
CASRLRVDQPQHF
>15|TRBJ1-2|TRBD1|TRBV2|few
TGTGCCAGCAGTGATCCCCGGACAGGGGGCTATGGCTACACCTTC
CASSDPRTGGYGYTF
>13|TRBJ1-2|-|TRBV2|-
TGTGCCAGCAGTGAAAGGGCGGGGAACGGCTACACCTTC
CASSERAGNGYTF
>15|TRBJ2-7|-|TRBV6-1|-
TGTGCCAGCAGTGAAAGGGACAAAAATTCCTACGAGCAGTACTTC
CASSERDKNSYEQYF
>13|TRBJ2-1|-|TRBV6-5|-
TGTGCCAGCAGTTGGGGACATTACAATGAGCAGTTCTTC
CASSWGHYNEQFF
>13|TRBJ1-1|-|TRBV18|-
TGTGCCAGCTCACAGCAGGCGAACACTGAAGCTTTCTTT
CASSQQANTEAFF
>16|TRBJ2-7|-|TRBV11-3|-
TGTGCCAGCAGCTTAGATTATACCAGATCCTCCGACGAGCAGTACTTC
CASSLDYTRSSDEQYF
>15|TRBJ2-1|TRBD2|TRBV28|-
TGTGCCAGCAGTCGACTAGCGGGCTCGAGACATGAGCAGTTCTTC
CASSRLAGSRHEQFF
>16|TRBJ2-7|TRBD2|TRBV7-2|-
TGTGCCAGCAGCTTAAACCCAGCGGGGGGTCCCTACGAGCAGTACTTC
CASSLNPAGGPYEQYF
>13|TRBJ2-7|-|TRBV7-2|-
TGTGCCAGCAGCTTTGTTGAGGGTTCCGAGCAGTACTTC
CASSFVEGSEQYF
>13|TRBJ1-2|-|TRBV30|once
TGTGCCTGGATTAGAAGGGTTGTAAATGGCTACACCTTC
CAWIRRVVNGYTF
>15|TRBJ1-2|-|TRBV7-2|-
TGTGCCAGCAGCTTGGAAGGGAATTCATTGGATGGCTACACCTTC
CASSLEGNSLDGYTF
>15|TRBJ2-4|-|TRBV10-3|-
TGTGCCATCAGTGAGGGGGACACCACCAAAAACATTCAGTACTTC
CAISEGDTTKNIQYF